This T cell receptor beta chain was identified during a study of blood T cell repertoires in COVID-19 (dated by TCRdb to about 2020). Looking at the study overall: Collaborator samples came from the United States, Italy and Spain and covered acute and convalescent phases of COVID-19. The material from the prospective study consisted of cDNA or gDNA derived from T cells, B-cell-depleted T cells, or PBMCs. The dataset comprised deeply sampled blood TCRbeta repertoires from subjects exposed to, actively infected with, or recovered from COVID-19. A freely available public database, intended as a resource for researchers studying the immune response to SARS-CoV-2, is where the repertoires were released. The samples were drawn from two sources: the first 160 participants of the ongoing ImmuneRACE study, and 1,254 subjects contributed by 6 global collaborators. Nearly every sample came with metadata listing a de-identified subject ID, COVID-19 status, age in years and sex. Where HLA class I and class II types were available, the types were taken from metadata supplied by the sample provider, not from assay-based typing. What the study reported, not specific to this receptor: The quantity of clinical and demographic metadata differed by source and by participant and was supplied without curation.

TCRbeta CDR3 regions were amplified from genomic DNA using the immunoSEQ Assay, a bias-controlled multiplex PCR. The authors' analysis ran thus. The number of nucleated cells in each sample was estimated by amplification of reference gene primers within the assay. To quantify the absolute abundance of each unique TCRbeta CDR3 rearrangement, sequence reads were collapsed and filtered. For each sample, productive Simpson clonality was calculated as the square root of Simpson's diversity index across productive rearrangements. Sourced from immuneACCESS, this table was stored by TCRdb with only in-frame sequences that have V and J called. A share of the clones is absent; for the studies checked, an unresolved V gene accounts for under half, and the remainder has no known explanation. V and J calls and clone size are copied from that table; D and trimming were computed from the DNA. This sample gives around 93,000 clones in total; about 81% of them show up just once. The ten largest clonotypes hold 18% of the sample.

Sequences LNHDA (CDR1) and SQIVND (CDR2) are obtained from the germline V gene (reference sequence). V and J are trimmed by 3 bases and 2 bases, and the gene matches miss 3 bases of the junction. The CDR3, cysteine through phenylalanine, is 15 amino acids long. The DNA shown is the 45-base CDR3, in frame from base 1. On this clone: Its antigen is unknown. No per-base quality is available; no much larger clone lies one base away.

Whole blood was collected in K2EDTA tubes by collaborating institutions according to the institutions' own protocols. Collaborator samples were shipped for TCRbeta analysis as frozen whole blood, isolated PBMCs, or DNA extracted from either sample type. This TCR came from a man older than 75 with acute or convalescent COVID-19. The sequencing input was peripheral blood. This chain is built from TRBV19 and TRBJ1-5; 8 central bases correspond to TRBD1. The DNA reads TGTGCCAGTAGTATTGGGGGACAGGGCAATCAGCCCCAGCATTTT. This sequence encodes CASSIGGQGNQPQHF.